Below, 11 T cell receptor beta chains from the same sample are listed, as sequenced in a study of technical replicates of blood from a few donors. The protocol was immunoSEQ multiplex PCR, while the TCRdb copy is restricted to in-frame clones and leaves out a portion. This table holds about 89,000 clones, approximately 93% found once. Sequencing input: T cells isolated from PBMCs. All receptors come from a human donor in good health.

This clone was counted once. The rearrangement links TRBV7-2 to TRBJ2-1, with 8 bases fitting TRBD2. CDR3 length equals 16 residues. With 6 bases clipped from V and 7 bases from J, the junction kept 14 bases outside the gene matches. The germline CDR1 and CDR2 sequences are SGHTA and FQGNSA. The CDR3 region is CASRWTSMPLLNEQFF. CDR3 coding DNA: TGTGCCAGCAGATGGACTAGCATGCCGTTGTTAAATGAGCAGTTCTTC.

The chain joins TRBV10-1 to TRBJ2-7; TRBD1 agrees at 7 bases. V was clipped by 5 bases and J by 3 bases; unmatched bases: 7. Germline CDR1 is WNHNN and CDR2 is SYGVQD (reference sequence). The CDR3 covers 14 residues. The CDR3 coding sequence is TGCGCCAGCAGTCGACAGGGTGGGTTCTACGAGCAGTACTTC. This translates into CASSRQGGFYEQYF.

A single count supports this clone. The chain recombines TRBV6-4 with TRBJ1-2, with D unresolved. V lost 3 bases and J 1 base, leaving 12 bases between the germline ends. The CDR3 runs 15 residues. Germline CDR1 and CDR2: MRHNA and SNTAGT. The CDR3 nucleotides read TGTGCCAGCAGTGATTCGGAGGGAAGTAACTATGGCTACACCTTC. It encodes CASSDSEGSNYGYTF.

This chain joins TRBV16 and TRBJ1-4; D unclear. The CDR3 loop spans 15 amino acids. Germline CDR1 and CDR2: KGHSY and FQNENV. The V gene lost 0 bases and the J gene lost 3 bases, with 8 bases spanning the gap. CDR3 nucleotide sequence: TGTGCCAGCAGCCAATCGGAGAGGTCTAATGAAAAACTGTTTTTT. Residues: CASSQSERSNEKLFF.

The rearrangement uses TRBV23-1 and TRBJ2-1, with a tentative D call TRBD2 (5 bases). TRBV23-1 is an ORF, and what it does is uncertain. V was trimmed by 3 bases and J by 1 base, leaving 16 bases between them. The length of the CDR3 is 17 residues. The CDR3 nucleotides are TGCGCCAGCAGTCACCCGAAACTAGTTAGGTCCTACAATGAGCAGTTCTTC. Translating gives CASSHPKLVRSYNEQFF.

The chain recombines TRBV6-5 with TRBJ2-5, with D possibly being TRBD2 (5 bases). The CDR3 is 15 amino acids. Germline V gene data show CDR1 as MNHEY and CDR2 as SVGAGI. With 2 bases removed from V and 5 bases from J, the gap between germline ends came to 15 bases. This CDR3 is CASSYGRTGTETQYF. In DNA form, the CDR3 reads TGTGCCAGCAGTTACGGCAGAACGGGAACGGAGACCCAGTACTTC.

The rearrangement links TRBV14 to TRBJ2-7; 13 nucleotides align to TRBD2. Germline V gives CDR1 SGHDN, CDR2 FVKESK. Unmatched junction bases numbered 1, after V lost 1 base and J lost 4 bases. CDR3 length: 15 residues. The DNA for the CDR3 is TGTGCCAGCAGCCAAGGGACTAGCGGGGGTTACGAGCAGTACTTC. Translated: CASSQGTSGGYEQYF.

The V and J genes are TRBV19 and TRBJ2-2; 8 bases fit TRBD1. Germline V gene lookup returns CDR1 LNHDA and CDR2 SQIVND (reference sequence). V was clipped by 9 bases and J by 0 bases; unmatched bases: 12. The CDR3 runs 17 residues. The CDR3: CASIPQGGNTNTGELFF. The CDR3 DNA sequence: TGTGCCAGCATACCACAGGGGGGTAATACGAACACCGGGGAGCTGTTTTTT.

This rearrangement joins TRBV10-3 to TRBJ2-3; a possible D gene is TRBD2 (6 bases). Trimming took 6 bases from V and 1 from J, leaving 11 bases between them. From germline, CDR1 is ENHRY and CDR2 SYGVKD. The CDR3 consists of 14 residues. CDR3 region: CAIRDPSGTDTQYF. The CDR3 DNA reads TGTGCCATCAGGGACCCTAGCGGCACAGATACGCAGTATTTT.

The CDR3 nucleotides are TGTGCCAGCAGCTTGGCCGGGACTACGCCAGATACGCAGTATTTT. Protein product: CASSLAGTTPDTQYF. The gene calls are TRBV5-4 and TRBJ2-3; 7 nucleotides align to TRBD2. The CDR3 covers 15 residues. Per the germline V gene, CDR1 is SGHNT and CDR2 is YYREEE (reference sequence). V was pared by 0 bases and J by 4 bases, with 5 bases of the junction left unmatched.

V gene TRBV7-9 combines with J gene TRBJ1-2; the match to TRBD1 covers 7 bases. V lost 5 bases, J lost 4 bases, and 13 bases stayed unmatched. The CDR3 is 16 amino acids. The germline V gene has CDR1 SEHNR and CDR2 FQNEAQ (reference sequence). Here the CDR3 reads CASSLLTGRDSYGYTF. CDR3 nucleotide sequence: TGTGCCAGCAGCCTCCTCACCGGCCGGGACAGCTATGGCTACACCTTC.